The clone carrying this T cell receptor beta chain was observed a few times. Its cognate antigen is unknown. The data belong to a study of blood T cells in healthy people across ages. General study findings and limits: Considered underestimates were the diversity estimates obtained from one million T cells. Fewer expanded clones and more diversity marked long-lived versus aged donors. Measured against age, TCR beta diversity per million T cells decreased in a roughly linear manner.

Together with a sample-barcoded 5' primer, a J-beta primer mix was included in a second PCR lasting about 6 to 11 cycles. Template switching added a 12-random-nucleotide identifier to every cDNA molecule. Using its own MiXCR run on the 5' RACE reads, TCRdb lists one record per CDR3 protein. The table lists under 2 million distinct CDR3 sequences, roughly 32% of them singletons. CDR1 and CDR2 (germline): MGHDK, SYGVNS. Trimming removed 3 bases at V and 6 bases at J, with 10 bases between. This CDR3 has 13 residues. Sequenced: blood. V is TRBV25-1 and J is TRBJ2-3, with a tentative D call TRBD1 (5 bases). The sequence was collected from a woman in her twenties or thirties in good health. CDR3 region: CASSETARDTQYF. The DNA for the CDR3 is TGTGCCAGCAGTGAGACAGCCAGGGATACGCAGTATTTT.